The entry below gives a single T cell receptor beta chain sequence along with its context. This specimen comes from a study of response to subunit inactivated influenza vaccine. From germline, CDR1 is SQVTM and CDR2 ANQGSEA. V lost 8 bases and J lost 5, with 15 bases in between. The CDR3 has 12 residues. MiXCR, run by TCRdb on the RT-PCR reads, gives a single entry per CDR3 protein. The table shows roughly 500,000 distinct CDR3 sequences, with approximately 15% occurring only once. This sequence was found in a man between 45 and 75 years old who received an inactivated influenza vaccine. The V gene is TRBV29-1, the J gene TRBJ2-5; D is possibly TRBD1 (6 bases). Sequences were derived from CD4+ T cells sorted from PBMCs, sampled around 25 months after vaccination. The CDR3 sequence is CSLITGFETQYF. The CDR3 DNA reads TGCAGCCTGATTACAGGGTTCGAGACCCAGTACTTC. Filled out from reference TRBV29-1 and TRBJ2-5, the complete variable domain reads SAVISQKPSRDICQRGTSLTIQCQVDSQVTMMFWYRQQPGQSLTLIATANQGSEATYESGFVIDKFPISRPNLTFSTLTVSNMSPEDSSIYLCSLITGFETQYFGPGTRLLVL.